The 12 T cell receptor beta chains below all came from one sample that was sequenced in a study of metastatic and nonmetastatic thyroid tumors. TCRdb reprocessed the PCR reads via MiXCR. The sample lists around 70,000 clones; less than 20% were seen once. Every patient underwent thyroid surgery untreated. Sequencing input: blood. These receptors all come from a female donor with papillary thyroid cancer or a benign thyroid nodule (not recorded which). Some clones in this sample may be carry-over from other donors' samples.

The gene calls are TRBV19 and TRBJ1-5, with a tentative D call TRBD1 (5 bases). Germline CDR1 reads LNHDA; CDR2 reads SQIVND (reference sequence). With 5 bases removed from V and 5 bases from J, the gap between germline ends came to 16 bases. The length of the CDR3 is 15 residues. The CDR3: CASSVWDCGDQPQHF. In DNA, the CDR3 is TGTGCCAGTAGTGTATGGGACTGTGGAGATCAGCCCCAGCATTTT.

This chain uses TRBV9 with TRBJ2-5; the match to TRBD2 covers 9 bases. Germline V gives CDR1 SGDLS, CDR2 YYNGEE. This CDR3 contains 15 residues. The trim removed 0 bases at V and 5 bases at J, leaving 5 bases unmatched. Here the CDR3 reads CASSVGGTSPETQYF. In DNA, the CDR3 is TGTGCCAGCAGCGTAGGCGGGACTAGCCCGGAGACCCAGTACTTC.

The chain has TRBV7-9 and TRBJ1-3, with D possibly TRBD1 on 5 matching bases. This CDR3 has 14 residues. The V gene's germline CDR1 is SEHNR and CDR2 FQNEAQ (reference sequence). V gave up 5 bases and J gave up 1 base, with 9 bases separating them. The CDR3 protein is CASSRDVSGNTIYF. CDR3 coding DNA: TGTGCCAGCAGCCGGGACGTTTCTGGAAACACCATATATTTT.

This clone was picked up many times. CDR3 loop: CASRRDSRGVSYNSPLHF. DNA for the CDR3: TGTGCCAGCAGACGGGACAGCCGGGGAGTCTCCTATAATTCACCCCTCCACTTT. The rearrangement links TRBV27 to TRBJ1-6; 7 bases align to TRBD1. Germline CDR1 is MNHEY and CDR2 is SMNVEV (reference sequence). The CDR3 is 18 amino acids. V lost 6 bases and J lost 0; bases outside the gene matches: 11.

This clone showed up many times. CDR3 DNA: TGTGCCAGCTCACAGGGTAGTCGGCGGTCTGGAAACACCATATATTTT. Amino acid sequence: CASSQGSRRSGNTIYF. V usage is TRBV18 and J usage is TRBJ1-3; D is undetermined. CDR1 KGHSH and CDR2 LQKENI come from the germline V gene. The CDR3 spans 16 residues. V gave up 4 bases and J gave up 1 base, with 14 bases separating them.

A remark on this clone: The identical CDR3 is also encoded by other nucleotide sequences in the sample. The gene calls are TRBV5-1 and TRBJ1-2; 7 bases align to TRBD1. V gave up 3 bases and J gave up 5 bases; unmatched junction bases: 10. Germline lookup yields CDR1 SGHRS and CDR2 YFSETQ. This CDR3 spans 15 amino acids. The CDR3 DNA reads TGCGCCAGCAGCTCTGGAGGCGGGACAGATTATGGCTACACCTTC. Translation: CASSSGGGTDYGYTF.

This clone was seen at least ten times. J is TRBJ2-5 and V is TRBV20-1; D is unresolved. The V gene's germline CDR1 is DFQATT and CDR2 SNEGSKA (reference sequence). This CDR3 is 17 amino acids long. Trimming took 0 bases from V and 5 from J, leaving 22 bases between them. For the CDR3, the DNA is TGCAGTGCTAGAGATTACCTCCCCACAGCGTTTAGGGAGACCCAGTACTTC. This codes for CSARDYLPTAFRETQYF.

The J gene is TRBJ2-4, the V gene TRBV2, with 15 bases lining up with TRBD2. V dropped 4 bases and J dropped 4; count of bases not matched to a gene: 8. The CDR3 length is 18 residues. Germline V lookup: CDR1 SNHLY, CDR2 FYNNEI. CDR3 nucleotides: TGTGCCAGCAGTGGGGGACTAGCGGGAGGTCGGGGGAAAAACATTCAGTACTTC. Protein product: CASSGGLAGGRGKNIQYF. Variable domain in full (rest from reference TRBV2 and TRBJ2-4): EPEVTQTPSHQVTQMGQEVILRCVPISNHLYFYWYRQILGQKVEFLVSFYNNEISEKSEIFDDQFSVERPDGSNFTLKIRSTKLEDSAMYFCASSGGLAGGRGKNIQYFGAGTRLSVL.

A remark on this clone: The junction departs from the called germline gene at one end, perhaps through a read error. The chain couples TRBV7-6 to TRBJ2-1; 8 bases are a match to TRBD1. Looked up from germline, CDR1 is SGHVS and CDR2 is FNYEAQ. CDR3 size: 16 residues. CDR3 region: CTSSLQGAQGLHEQFF. The CDR3, as DNA: TGTACCAGCAGCTTGCAGGGGGCCCAGGGTTTGCATGAGCAGTTCTTC.

At least ten counts were recorded for this clone. The chain links TRBV20-1 to TRBJ2-1; perhaps TRBD2 as D (6 bases). Germline CDR1 reads DFQATT; CDR2 reads SNEGSKA (reference sequence). This CDR3 comprises 12 residues. V gave up 8 bases and J gave up 9 bases, with 17 bases separating them. CDR3 DNA sequence: TGCAGTTCAAGGTCGGGAGTAACTGAGCAGTTCTTC. Translation: CSSRSGVTEQFF.

The sample holds many counts of this clone. This rearrangement joins TRBV2 to TRBJ1-5; D perhaps matches TRBD1 (5 bases). This CDR3 region has 15 residues. From germline, CDR1 is SNHLY and CDR2 FYNNEI. The V end was cut by 6 bases, the J end by 5 bases, with 17 bases between. The CDR3: CASSVYHQGHQPQHF. In nucleotides, the CDR3 is TGTGCCAGCAGCGTGTACCACCAGGGTCATCAGCCCCAGCATTTT.

This clone was counted many times. The J gene is TRBJ2-1, the V gene TRBV12-3 or TRBV12-4, with D perhaps assigned TRBD1 or TRBD2 (5 bases each). The CDR3 extends over 19 amino acids. V lost 0 bases and J 7 bases, leaving 25 bases between the germline ends. CDR3 bases: TGTGCCAGCAGTTTAGCGCGTAGGCGCGGCGGGTCGGGGCTTAATGAGCAGTTCTTC. It translates to CASSLARRRGGSGLNEQFF.